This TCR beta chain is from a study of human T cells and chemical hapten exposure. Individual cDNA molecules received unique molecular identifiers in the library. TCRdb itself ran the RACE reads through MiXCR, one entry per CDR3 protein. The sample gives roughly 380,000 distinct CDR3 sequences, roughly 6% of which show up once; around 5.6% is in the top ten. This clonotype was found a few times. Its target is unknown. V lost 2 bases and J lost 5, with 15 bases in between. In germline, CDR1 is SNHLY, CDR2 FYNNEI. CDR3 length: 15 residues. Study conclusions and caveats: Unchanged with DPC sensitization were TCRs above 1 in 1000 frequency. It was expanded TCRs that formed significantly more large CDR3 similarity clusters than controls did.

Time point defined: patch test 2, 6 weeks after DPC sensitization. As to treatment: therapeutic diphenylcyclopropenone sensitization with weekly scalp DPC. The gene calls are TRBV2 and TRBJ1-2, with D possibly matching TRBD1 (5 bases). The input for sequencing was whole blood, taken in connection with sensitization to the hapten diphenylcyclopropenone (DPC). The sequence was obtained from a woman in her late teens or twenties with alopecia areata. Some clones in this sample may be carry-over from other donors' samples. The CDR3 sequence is CASSELDTALYGYTF. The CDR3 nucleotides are TGTGCCAGCAGTGAATTGGACACCGCCCTTTATGGCTACACCTTC.